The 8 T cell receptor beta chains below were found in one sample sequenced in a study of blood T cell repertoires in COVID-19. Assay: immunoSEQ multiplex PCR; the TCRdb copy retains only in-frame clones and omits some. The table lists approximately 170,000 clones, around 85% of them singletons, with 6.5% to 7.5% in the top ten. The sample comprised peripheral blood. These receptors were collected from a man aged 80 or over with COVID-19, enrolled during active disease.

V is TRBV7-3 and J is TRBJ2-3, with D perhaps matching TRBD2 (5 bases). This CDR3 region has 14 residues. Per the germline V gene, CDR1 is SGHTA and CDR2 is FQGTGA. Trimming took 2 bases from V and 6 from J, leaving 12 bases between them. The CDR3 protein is CASSLVGAGDTQYF. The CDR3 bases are TGTGCCAGCAGCTTAGTGGGCGCGGGTGATACGCAGTATTTT.

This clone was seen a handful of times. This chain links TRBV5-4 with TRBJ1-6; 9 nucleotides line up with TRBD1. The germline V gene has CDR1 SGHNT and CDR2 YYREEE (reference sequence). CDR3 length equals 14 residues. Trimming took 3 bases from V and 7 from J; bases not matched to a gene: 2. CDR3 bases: TGTGCCAGCAGCTCCGACAGGGGGAATTCACCCCTCCACTTT. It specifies CASSSDRGNSPLHF.

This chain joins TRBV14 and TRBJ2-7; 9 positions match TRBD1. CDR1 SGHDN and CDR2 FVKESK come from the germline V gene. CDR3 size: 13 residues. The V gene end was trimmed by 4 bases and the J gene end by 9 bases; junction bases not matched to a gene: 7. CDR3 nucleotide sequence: TGTGCCAGCAGCCCCACAGGGGGCGGAGGGCAGTACTTC. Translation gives CASSPTGGGGQYF.

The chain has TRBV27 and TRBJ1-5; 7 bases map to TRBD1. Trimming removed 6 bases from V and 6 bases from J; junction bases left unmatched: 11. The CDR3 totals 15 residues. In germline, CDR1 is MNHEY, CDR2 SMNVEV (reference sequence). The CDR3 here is CASRMTGRPTQPQHF. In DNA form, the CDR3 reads TGTGCCAGCAGAATGACAGGGAGGCCGACTCAGCCCCAGCATTTT.

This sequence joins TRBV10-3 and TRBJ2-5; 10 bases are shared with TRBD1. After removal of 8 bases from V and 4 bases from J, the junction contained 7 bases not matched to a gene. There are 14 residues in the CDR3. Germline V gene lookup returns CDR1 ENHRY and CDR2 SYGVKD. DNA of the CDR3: TGTGCCATCTCTCCGGGACAGGGGAGAGAGACCCAGTACTTC. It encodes CAISPGQGRETQYF.

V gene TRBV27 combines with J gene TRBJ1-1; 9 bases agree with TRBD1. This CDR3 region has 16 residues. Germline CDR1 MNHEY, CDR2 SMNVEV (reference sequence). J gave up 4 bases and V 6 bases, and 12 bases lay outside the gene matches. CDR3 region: CASSLGTGQGRTEAFF. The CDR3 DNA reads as TGTGCCAGCAGCTTAGGGACGGGACAGGGTCGCACTGAAGCTTTCTTT.

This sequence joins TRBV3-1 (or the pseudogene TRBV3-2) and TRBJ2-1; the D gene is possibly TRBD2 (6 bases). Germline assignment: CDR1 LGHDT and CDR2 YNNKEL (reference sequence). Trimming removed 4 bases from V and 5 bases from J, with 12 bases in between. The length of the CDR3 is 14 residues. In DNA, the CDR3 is TGTGCCAGCAGCCCCCGGGACTTAAACAATGAGCAGTTCTTC. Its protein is CASSPRDLNNEQFF.

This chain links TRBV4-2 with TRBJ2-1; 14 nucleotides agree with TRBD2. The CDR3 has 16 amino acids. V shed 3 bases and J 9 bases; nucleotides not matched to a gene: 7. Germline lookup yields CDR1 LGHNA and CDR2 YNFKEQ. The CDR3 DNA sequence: TGTGCCAGCAGCCAGGGGACTAGCGGGGGCCGTGGTGAGCAGTTCTTC. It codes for CASSQGTSGGRGEQFF.